Shown below are 6 T cell receptor beta chains from a single sample sequenced in a study of blood T cell repertoires in COVID-19. Generated by immunoSEQ multiplex PCR, the TCRdb table keeps only in-frame clones and is missing some. The sample lists 100,000 to 150,000 clones, approximately 90% occurring once. Source material: peripheral blood. The source of these receptors is a middle-aged man with active or convalescent COVID-19.

The table lists this clone with a few counts. One end of the junction varies from germline; a read error may be responsible. V is TRBV5-1 and J is TRBJ2-7; D gene uncertain. The length of the CDR3 is 15 residues. Germline CDR1 is SGHRS and CDR2 is YFSETQ. CDR3 DNA: TGCGCCAGCAGCTTGGGGGCTTATACCTCCCACGAGCAGTACTTC. This codes for CASSLGAYTSHEQYF. The full variable domain, its missing parts supplied by reference TRBV5-1 and TRBJ2-7, is KAGVTQTPRYLIKTRGQQVTLSCSPISGHRSVSWYQQTPGQGLQFLFEYFSETQRNKGNFPGRFSGRQFSNSRSEMNVSTLELGDSALYLCASSLGAYTSHEQYFGPGTRLTVT.

This clone was observed a single time. The V call is TRBV3-1 (or the pseudogene TRBV3-2), the J call TRBJ2-3, with 8 bases identical to TRBD2. The germline V gene encodes CDR1 LGHDT and CDR2 YNNKEL (reference sequence). Unmatched junction bases numbered 6, after V lost 4 bases and J lost 0 bases. This CDR3 has 16 residues. The CDR3 DNA reads TGTGCCAGCAGCCCGAGACTAGCGTCTAGCACAGATACGCAGTATTTT. Translated: CASSPRLASSTDTQYF.

In nucleotides, the CDR3 is TGTGCCACCAGCTCGGGACTCAATCCCTACGAGCAGTACTTC. Amino acids: CATSSGLNPYEQYF. V usage is TRBV15 and J usage is TRBJ2-7; maybe TRBD2 (6 bases). The CDR3 has 14 amino acids. The ends were cut back, 5 bases at V and 2 bases at J, with 13 bases in the middle. Germline V gene data show CDR1 as LNHNV and CDR2 as YYDKDF (reference sequence).

The V call is TRBV30, the J call TRBJ1-6; 7 positions match TRBD1. CDR1 and CDR2 from the germline V gene are GTSNPN and SVGIG (reference sequence). The CDR3 contains 15 residues. Trimming took 0 bases from V and 9 from J; bases not matched to a gene: 8. The CDR3 DNA reads as TGTGCCTGGAGTGTACCGGGACAGATATCTTCACCCCTCCACTTT. Translation gives CAWSVPGQISSPLHF.

The rearrangement joins TRBV28 to TRBJ2-2; TRBD1 is a possible D gene (6 bases). Per the germline V gene, CDR1 is MDHEN and CDR2 is SYDVKM. V lost 7 bases to trimming and J lost 6 bases, with 21 bases between them. This CDR3 comprises 16 residues. The CDR3 here is CASTTWGRGRAGELFF. The CDR3 coding sequence is TGTGCCAGCACCACCTGGGGCAGGGGACGTGCCGGGGAGCTGTTTTTT.

The V and J genes are TRBV2 and TRBJ1-3; tentative D call: TRBD1 (5 bases). This CDR3 spans 13 amino acids. With 6 bases removed from V and 4 bases from J, the gap between germline ends came to 10 bases. Germline-derived CDR1 and CDR2 are SNHLY and FYNNEI. The CDR3 DNA sequence: TGTGCCAGCAGGGGGCCCTCCGGAAACACCATATATTTT. Protein: CASRGPSGNTIYF.